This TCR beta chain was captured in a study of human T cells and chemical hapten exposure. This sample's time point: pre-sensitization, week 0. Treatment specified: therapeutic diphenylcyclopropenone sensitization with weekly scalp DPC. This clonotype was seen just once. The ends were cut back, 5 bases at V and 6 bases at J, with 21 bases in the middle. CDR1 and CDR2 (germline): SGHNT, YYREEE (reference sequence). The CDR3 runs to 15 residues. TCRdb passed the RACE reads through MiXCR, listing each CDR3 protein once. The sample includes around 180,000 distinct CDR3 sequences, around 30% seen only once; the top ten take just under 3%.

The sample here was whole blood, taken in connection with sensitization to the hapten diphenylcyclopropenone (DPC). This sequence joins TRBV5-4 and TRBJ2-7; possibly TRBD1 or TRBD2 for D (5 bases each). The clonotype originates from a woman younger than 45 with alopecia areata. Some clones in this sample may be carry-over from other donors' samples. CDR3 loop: CASSNGVVGAGEQYF. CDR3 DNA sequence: TGTGCCAGCAGTAACGGGGTCGTAGGGGCAGGCGAGCAGTACTTC.